This paragraph covers one TCR beta chain sequence. In germline, CDR1 is MNHEY, CDR2 SVGAGI. This CDR3 region has 14 residues. Trimming took 5 bases from V and 6 from J; bases not matched to a gene: 8. The treatment denotes: roughly 18 received Ad26.COV2.S at low or high dose, single or two shots; several received placebo; per-sample allocation not given. Collection of samples fell on day 63 after the first vaccine or placebo injection. The data were taken from a study of Ad26.COV2.S vaccination and SARS-CoV-2 variants. Study information: In the COV1001 trial, the donor was in the Ad26.COV2.S arm. Ad26.COV2.S was injected intramuscularly once or twice, 56 days apart.

Data came from immunoSEQ multiplex PCR; TCRdb stores just in-frame clones and leaves some out. The table records 250,000 to 300,000 clones, about 89% of them present only once. The chain is built from TRBV6-5 and TRBJ2-7; TRBD1 matches at 9 bases. The receptor was isolated from a person aged 18-65 years who received the Ad26.COV2.S COVID-19 vaccine or a placebo. Sequences were derived from peripheral blood, sampled in a trial of Ad26.COV2.S vaccine versus placebo. The CDR3 DNA reads as TGTGCCAGCAGTCCCGGGACAGGGAAAGGCGAGCAGTACTTC. Its protein is CASSPGTGKGEQYF.